The sequence of this T cell receptor beta chain was determined in a study of T-cell reconstitution after alpha-beta-depleted transplantation in children. For TCRbeta, the library was prepared with unique molecular identifiers. TCRdb analysed the PCR reads with MiXCR anew, one entry per CDR3 protein. The sample has 200,000 to 250,000 distinct CDR3 sequences, approximately 9.5% seen once. This receptor was taken from a human donor who donated a stem cell graft to a child with acute lymphoblastic leukemia. This specimen was PBMCs from the stem cell graft donor, taken from the stem cell graft.

CDR3 bases: TGTGCCATCAGTGAGTCGAAGGAGTCTAATGAAAAACTGTTTTTT. Its translation: CAISESKESNEKLFF. V usage is TRBV10-3 and J usage is TRBJ1-4; D is unresolved. Between the trimmed V and J ends, which lost 0 bases and 3 bases, there was a span of 8 bases. The CDR3 length is 15 residues. Germline CDR1 reads ENHRY; CDR2 reads SYGVKD.